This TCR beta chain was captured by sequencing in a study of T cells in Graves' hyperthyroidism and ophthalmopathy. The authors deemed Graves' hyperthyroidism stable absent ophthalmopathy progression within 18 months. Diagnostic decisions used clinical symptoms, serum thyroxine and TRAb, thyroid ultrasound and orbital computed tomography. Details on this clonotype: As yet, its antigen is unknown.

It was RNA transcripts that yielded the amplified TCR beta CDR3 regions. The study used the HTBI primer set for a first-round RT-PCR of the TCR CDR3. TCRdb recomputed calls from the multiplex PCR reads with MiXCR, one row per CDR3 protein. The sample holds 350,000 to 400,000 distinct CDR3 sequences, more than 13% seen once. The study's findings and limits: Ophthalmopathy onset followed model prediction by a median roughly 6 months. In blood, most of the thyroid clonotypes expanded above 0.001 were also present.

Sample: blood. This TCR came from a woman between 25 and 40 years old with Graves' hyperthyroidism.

CDR3 nucleotide sequence: TGTGCCAGCAGTCCCGACGCTTACTACGAGCAGTACTTC. This gives the protein CASSPDAYYEQYF. The chain combines TRBV27 with TRBJ2-7; no clear D. The length of the CDR3 is 13 residues. Germline V gene data show CDR1 as MNHEY and CDR2 as SMNVEV (reference sequence). V dropped 5 bases and J dropped 3 bases, with 11 bases sitting between them.